This T cell receptor beta chain was retrieved from a study of blood T cells in healthy people across ages. General study results and limits: Measured against age, TCR beta diversity per million T cells decreased in a roughly linear manner.

This clonotype was counted once. Antigen unknown. The germline CDR1 and CDR2 sequences are MNHNS and SASEGT. CDR3 length equals 12 residues. Deletions cut 3 bases from V and 8 bases from J, with 8 bases between. Alongside a J-beta primer mix, a sample-barcoded 5' primer served in a second PCR lasting about 7 to 11 cycles. A single record per CDR3 protein comes from TCRdb applying MiXCR to the 5' RACE reads. The table shows fewer than 2,000,000 distinct CDR3 sequences, with about two fifths occurring only once. The clonotype originates from a human donor in good health. Sequencing was done on a sample of blood. The chain couples TRBV6-1 to TRBJ2-1; D uncertain. CDR3: CASSEGVHEQFF. The CDR3 DNA sequence: TGTGCCAGCAGTGAGGGCGTCCATGAGCAGTTCTTC.